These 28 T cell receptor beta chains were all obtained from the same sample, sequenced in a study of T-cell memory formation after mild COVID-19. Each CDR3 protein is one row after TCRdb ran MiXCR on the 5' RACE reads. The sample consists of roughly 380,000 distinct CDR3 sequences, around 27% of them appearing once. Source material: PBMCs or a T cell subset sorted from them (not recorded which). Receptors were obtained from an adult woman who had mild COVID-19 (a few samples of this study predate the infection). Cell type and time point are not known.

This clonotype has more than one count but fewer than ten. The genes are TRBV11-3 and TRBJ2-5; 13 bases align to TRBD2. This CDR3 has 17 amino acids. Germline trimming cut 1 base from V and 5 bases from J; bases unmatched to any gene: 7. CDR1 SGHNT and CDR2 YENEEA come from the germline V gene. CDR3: CASSLGTSGSWGETQYF. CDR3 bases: TGTGCCAGCAGCTTAGGGACTAGCGGGAGCTGGGGGGAGACCCAGTACTTC. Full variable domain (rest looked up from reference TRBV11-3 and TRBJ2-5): EAGVVQSPRYKIIEKKQPVAFWCNPISGHNTLYWYLQNLGQGPELLIRYENEEAVDDSQLPKDRFSAERLKGVDSTLKIQPAELGDSAVYLCASSLGTSGSWGETQYFGPGTRLLVL.

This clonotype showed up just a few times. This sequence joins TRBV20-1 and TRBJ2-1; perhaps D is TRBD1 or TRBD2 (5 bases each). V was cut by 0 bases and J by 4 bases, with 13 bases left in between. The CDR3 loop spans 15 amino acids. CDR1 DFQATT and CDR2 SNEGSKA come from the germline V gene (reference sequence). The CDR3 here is CSAREGVAVYNEQFF. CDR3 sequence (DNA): TGCAGTGCTAGAGAGGGGGTGGCAGTTTACAATGAGCAGTTCTTC.

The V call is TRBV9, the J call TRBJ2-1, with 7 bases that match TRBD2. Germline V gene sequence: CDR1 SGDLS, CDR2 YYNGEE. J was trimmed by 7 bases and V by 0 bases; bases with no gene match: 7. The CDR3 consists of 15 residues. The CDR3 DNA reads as TGTGCCAGCAGCGTAGCTGGCGGGAGAGAGAATGAGCAGTTCTTC. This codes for CASSVAGGRENEQFF.

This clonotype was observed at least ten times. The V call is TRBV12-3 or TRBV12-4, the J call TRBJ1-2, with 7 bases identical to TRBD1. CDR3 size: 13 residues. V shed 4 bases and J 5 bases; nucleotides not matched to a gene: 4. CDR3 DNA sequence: TGTGCCAGCAGTTCCGGGACAGCTTATGGCTACACCTTC. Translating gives CASSSGTAYGYTF.

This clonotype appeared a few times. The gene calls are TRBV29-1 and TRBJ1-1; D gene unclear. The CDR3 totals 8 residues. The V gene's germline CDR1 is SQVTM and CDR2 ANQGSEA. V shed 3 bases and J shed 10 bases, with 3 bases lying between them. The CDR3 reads CSVEGAFF. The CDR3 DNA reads TGCAGCGTTGAGGGAGCTTTCTTT.

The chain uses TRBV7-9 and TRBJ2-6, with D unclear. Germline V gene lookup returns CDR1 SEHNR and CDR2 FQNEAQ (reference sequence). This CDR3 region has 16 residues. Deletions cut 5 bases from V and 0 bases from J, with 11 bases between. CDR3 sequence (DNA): TGTGCCAGCAGCCTGAGTGGTGCCTCTGGGGCCAACGTCCTGACTTTC. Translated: CASSLSGASGANVLTF.

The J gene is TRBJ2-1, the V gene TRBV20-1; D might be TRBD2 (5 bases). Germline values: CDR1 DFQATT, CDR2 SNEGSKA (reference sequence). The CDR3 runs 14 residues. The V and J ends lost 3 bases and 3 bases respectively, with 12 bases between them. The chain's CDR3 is CSASFPRDYNEQFF. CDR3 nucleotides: TGCAGTGCTAGTTTCCCCCGGGACTACAATGAGCAGTTCTTC.

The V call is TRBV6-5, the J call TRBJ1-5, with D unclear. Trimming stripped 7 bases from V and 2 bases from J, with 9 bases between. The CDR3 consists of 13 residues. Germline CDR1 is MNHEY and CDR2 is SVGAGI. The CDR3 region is CASTGGGNQPQHF. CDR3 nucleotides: TGTGCCAGCACAGGTGGGGGCAATCAGCCCCAGCATTTT.

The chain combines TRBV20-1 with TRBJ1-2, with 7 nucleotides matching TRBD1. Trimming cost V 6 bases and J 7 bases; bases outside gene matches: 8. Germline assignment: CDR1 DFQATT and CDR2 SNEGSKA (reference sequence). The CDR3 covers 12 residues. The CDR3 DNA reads TGCAGTGCCATCACCGACAGGGTTGGCTACACCTTC. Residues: CSAITDRVGYTF.

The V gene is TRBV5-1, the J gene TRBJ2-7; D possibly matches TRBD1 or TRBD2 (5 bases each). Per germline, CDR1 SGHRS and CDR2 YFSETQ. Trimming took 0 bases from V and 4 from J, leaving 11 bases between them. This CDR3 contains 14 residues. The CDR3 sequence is CASSLGGVEYEQYF. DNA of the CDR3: TGCGCCAGCAGCTTGGGAGGGGTCGAGTACGAGCAGTACTTC.

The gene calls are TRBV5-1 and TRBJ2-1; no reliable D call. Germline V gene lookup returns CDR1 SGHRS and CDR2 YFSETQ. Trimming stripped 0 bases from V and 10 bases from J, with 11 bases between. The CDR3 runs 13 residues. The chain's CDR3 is CASSLGSSGEQFF. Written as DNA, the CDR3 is TGCGCCAGCAGCTTGGGATCGTCTGGGGAGCAGTTCTTC.

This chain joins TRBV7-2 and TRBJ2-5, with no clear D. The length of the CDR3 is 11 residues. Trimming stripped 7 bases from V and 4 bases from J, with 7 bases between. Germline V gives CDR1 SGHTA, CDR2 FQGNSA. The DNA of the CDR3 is TGTGCCAGCACCCACGGAGAGACCCAGTACTTC. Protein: CASTHGETQYF.

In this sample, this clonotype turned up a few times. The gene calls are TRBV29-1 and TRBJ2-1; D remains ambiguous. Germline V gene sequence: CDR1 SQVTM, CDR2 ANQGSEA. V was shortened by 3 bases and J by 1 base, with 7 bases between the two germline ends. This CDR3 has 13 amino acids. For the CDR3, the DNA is TGCAGCGTTGATTGGGTTTCCTACAATGAGCAGTTCTTC. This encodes CSVDWVSYNEQFF.

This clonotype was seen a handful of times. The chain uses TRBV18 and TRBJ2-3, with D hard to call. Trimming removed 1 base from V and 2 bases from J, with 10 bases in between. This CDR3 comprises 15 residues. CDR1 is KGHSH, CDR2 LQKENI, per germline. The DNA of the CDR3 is TGTGCCAGCTCACCACTTTCCGGGCCCACAGATACGCAGTATTTT. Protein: CASSPLSGPTDTQYF.

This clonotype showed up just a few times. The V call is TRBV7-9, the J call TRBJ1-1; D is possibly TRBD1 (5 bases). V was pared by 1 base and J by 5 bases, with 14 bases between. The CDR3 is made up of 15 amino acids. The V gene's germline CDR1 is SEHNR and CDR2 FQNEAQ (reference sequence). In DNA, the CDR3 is TGTGCCAGCAGCTTAGAGCAGGGCCGAGGGACTGAAGCTTTCTTT. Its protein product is CASSLEQGRGTEAFF.

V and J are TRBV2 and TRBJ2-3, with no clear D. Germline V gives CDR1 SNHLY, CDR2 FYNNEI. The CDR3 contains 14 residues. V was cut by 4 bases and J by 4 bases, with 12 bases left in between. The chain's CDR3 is CASSVGGYPDTQYF. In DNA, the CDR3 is TGTGCCAGCAGTGTGGGCGGTTACCCAGATACGCAGTATTTT.

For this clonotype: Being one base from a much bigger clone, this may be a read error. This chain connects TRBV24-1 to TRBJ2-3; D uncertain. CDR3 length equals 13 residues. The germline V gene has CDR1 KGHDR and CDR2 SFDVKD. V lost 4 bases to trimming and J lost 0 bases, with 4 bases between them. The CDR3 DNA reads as TGTGCCACCAGTGACGGGAGCACAGATACGCAGTATTTT. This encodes CATSDGSTDTQYF.

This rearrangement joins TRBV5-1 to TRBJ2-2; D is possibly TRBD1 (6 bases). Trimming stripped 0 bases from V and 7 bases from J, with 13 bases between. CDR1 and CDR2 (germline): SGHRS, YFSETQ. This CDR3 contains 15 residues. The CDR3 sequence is CASSLVAGDYGELFF. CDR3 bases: TGCGCCAGCAGCTTGGTGGCAGGGGATTACGGGGAGCTGTTTTTT.

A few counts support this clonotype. CDR3 region: CASSRIGGGTDTQYF. CDR3 in DNA: TGCGCCAGCAGTCGCATCGGGGGGGGCACAGATACGCAGTATTTT. This chain joins TRBV4-3 and TRBJ2-3; 8 bases agree with TRBD2. The V and J ends lost 6 bases and 1 base, in that order; junction bases with no gene match: 6. The length of the CDR3 is 15 residues. Germline CDR1 is LGHNA and CDR2 is YSLEER.

The DNA of the CDR3 is TGTGCCAGCAGCTTAGCCGCAGGGGTGAACACTGAAGCTTTCTTT. Amino acid sequence: CASSLAAGVNTEAFF. The V gene is TRBV7-6, the J gene TRBJ1-1, with D possibly TRBD1 on 6 matching bases. The CDR3 length is 15 residues. V was pared by 0 bases and J by 0 bases, with 8 bases between. The germline V gene has CDR1 SGHVS and CDR2 FNYEAQ.

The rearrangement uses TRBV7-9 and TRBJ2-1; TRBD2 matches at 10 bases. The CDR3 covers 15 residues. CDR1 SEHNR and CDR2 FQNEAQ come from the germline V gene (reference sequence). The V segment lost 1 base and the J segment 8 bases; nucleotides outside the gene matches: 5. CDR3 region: CASSLESSGSDEQFF. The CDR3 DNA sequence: TGTGCCAGCAGCTTAGAGTCTAGCGGGAGCGATGAGCAGTTCTTC.

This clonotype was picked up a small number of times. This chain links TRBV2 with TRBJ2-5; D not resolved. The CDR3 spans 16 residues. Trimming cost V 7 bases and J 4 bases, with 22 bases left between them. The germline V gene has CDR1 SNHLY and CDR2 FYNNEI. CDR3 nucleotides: TGTGCCAGCACCTTGGACGCAGTAGGGTCGCCAGAGACCCAGTACTTC. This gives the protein CASTLDAVGSPETQYF.

In DNA form, the CDR3 reads TGTGCCAGCGGTTGGGGTAACTCCTACAATGAGCAGTTCTTC. Amino acids: CASGWGNSYNEQFF. The chain recombines TRBV4-2 with TRBJ2-1; D not certain. The CDR3 is 14 residues long. CDR1 is LGHNA and CDR2 is YNFKEQ in the germline V gene. Trimming pared 8 bases from V and 0 bases from J, leaving 11 bases between.

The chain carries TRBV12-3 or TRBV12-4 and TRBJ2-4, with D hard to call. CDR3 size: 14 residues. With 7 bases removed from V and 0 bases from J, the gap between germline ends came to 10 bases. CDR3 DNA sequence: TGTGCCAGCACCCGTGGGGTAGCCAAAAACATTCAGTACTTC. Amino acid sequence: CASTRGVAKNIQYF.

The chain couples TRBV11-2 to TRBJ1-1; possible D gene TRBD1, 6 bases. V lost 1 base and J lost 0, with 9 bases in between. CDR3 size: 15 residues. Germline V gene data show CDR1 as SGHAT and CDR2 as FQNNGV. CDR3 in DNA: TGTGCCAGCAGCTTAGTAGGACAGCTGAACACTGAAGCTTTCTTT. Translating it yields CASSLVGQLNTEAFF. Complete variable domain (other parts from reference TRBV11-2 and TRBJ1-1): EAGVAQSPRYKIIEKRQSVAFWCNPISGHATLYWYQQILGQGPKLLIQFQNNGVVDDSQLPKDRFSAERLKGVDSTLKIQPAKLEDSAVYLCASSLVGQLNTEAFFGQGTRLTVV.

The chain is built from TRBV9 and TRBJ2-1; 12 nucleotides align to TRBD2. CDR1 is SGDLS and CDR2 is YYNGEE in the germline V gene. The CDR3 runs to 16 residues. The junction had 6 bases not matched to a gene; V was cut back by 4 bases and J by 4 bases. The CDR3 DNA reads TGTGCCAGCAGCAACGGACTAGCGGGATCATACAATGAGCAGTTCTTC. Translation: CASSNGLAGSYNEQFF.

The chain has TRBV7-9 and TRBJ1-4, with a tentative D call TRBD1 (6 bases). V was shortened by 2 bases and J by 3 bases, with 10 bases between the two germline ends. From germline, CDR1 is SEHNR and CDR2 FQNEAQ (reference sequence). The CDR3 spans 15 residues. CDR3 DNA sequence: TGTGCCAGCAGCTTATACAGGGTTGCTAATGAAAAACTGTTTTTT. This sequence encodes CASSLYRVANEKLFF.

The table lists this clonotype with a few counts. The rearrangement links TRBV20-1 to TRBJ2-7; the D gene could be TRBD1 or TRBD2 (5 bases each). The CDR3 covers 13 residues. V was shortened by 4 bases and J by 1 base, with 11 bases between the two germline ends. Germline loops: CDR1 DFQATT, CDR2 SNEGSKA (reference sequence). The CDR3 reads CSATGTSSYEQYF. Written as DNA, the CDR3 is TGCAGTGCTACCGGGACCTCATCCTACGAGCAGTACTTC.